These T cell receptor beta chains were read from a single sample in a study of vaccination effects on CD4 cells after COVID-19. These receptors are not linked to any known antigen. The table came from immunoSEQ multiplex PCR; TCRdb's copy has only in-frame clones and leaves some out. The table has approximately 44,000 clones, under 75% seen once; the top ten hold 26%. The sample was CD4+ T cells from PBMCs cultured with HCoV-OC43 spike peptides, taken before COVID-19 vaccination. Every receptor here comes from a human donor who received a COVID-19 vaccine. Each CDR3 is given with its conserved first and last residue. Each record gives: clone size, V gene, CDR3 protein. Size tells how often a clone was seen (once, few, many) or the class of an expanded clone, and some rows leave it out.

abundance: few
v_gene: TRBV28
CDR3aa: CATRPGPGNTIYF

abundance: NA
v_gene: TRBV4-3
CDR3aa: CASSQPGVDTGELFF

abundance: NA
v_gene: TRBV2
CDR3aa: CASKVPSGNTGELFF

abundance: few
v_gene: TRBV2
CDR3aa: CASGTPPNGYTF

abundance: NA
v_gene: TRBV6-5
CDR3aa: CASSPAGTGYTEAFF

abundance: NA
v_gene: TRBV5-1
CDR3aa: CASSLEAHDYGYTF

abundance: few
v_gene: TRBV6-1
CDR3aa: CASSESPSRDPYSNQPQHF

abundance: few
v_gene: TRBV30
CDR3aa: CAWSVWLGNTEAFF

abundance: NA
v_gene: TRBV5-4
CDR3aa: CASTFDRRGTGGPNYGYTF

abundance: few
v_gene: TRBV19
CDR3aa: CASTGRQADSGNTIYF

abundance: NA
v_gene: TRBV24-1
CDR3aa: CATSDYSGGTQYF

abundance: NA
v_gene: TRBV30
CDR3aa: CAWQLWGNYGYTF

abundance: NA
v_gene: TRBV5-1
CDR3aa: CASSLVGQGALKSYNEQFF

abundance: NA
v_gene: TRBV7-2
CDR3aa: CASSQFGTLGGYTF

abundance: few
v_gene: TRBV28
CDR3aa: CASTAPSLYEQYF

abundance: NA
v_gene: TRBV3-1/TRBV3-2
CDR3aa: CASSRGLAGGYNEQFF

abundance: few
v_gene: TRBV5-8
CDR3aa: CASSLLGRGTSGSRYEQYF